The 13 T cell receptor beta chains reported below all come from one sample, sequenced in a study of identical twins. MiXCR was run by TCRdb on the 5' RACE reads, yielding one entry per CDR3 protein. The repertoire includes approximately 190,000 distinct CDR3 sequences, approximately 15% of them detected once, and 40% to 45% sits in the top ten. The data were also submitted as part of a second study, on T cells expressing NK-cell markers.

Sample: CD8+ T cells sorted from blood. The receptors were gathered from a woman in her late teens or twenties in good health.

The V gene is TRBV13, the J gene TRBJ2-1; D remains unclear. CDR1 is PRHDT, CDR2 FYEKMQ, per germline (reference sequence). The CDR3 is 16 residues long. V lost 2 bases and J 4 bases, leaving 15 bases between the germline ends. The CDR3 DNA sequence: TGTGCCAGCAGCTTACTGAGGATCCGGGCTTACAATGAGCAGTTCTTC. This encodes CASSLLRIRAYNEQFF.

A few counts support this clonotype. The chain carries TRBV19 and TRBJ1-2, with D perhaps matching TRBD1 (6 bases). The germline V gene encodes CDR1 LNHDA and CDR2 SQIVND (reference sequence). Between the trimmed V and J ends, which lost 4 bases and 1 base, there was a span of 19 bases. This CDR3 has 17 amino acids. Here the CDR3 DNA reads TGTGCCAGTAGTAGACTTTTTGACAGGTCTATTAACTATGGCTACACCTTC. Encoded protein: CASSRLFDRSINYGYTF.

The genes are TRBV27 and TRBJ2-7, with 11 bases that match TRBD1. The junction had 5 bases not matched to a gene; V was cut back by 8 bases and J by 5 bases. The CDR3 is made up of 13 amino acids. Germline CDR1 and CDR2: MNHEY and SMNVEV (reference sequence). CDR3 protein: CASARDRGNEQYF. CDR3 nucleotides: TGTGCCAGCGCCCGGGACAGGGGGAACGAGCAGTACTTC.

The chain employs TRBV7-9 and TRBJ2-7; D is possibly TRBD1 (6 bases). The V gene's germline CDR1 is SEHNR and CDR2 FQNEAQ (reference sequence). V lost 5 bases and J 2 bases, leaving 13 bases between the germline ends. The length of the CDR3 is 14 residues. The CDR3 nucleotides read TGTGCCAGCAGCCCCAGGGACAACGCCTACGAGCAGTACTTC. As protein: CASSPRDNAYEQYF.

CDR3 sequence reads: CASSLGDGNYGYTF. The CDR3 region has the DNA TGTGCCAGCAGCTTGGGGGACGGTAACTATGGCTACACCTTC. The gene calls are TRBV13 and TRBJ1-2, with a possible D match to TRBD1 (5 bases). This CDR3 has 14 residues. Trimming removed 3 bases from V and 1 base from J, with 9 bases in between. The germline CDR1 and CDR2 sequences are PRHDT and FYEKMQ (reference sequence).

The chain recombines TRBV5-1 with TRBJ1-5; the D is unclear. The germline CDR1 and CDR2 sequences are SGHRS and YFSETQ. V lost 0 bases and J 3 bases, leaving 10 bases between the germline ends. The CDR3 loop spans 15 amino acids. In DNA, the CDR3 is TGCGCCAGCAGCTTGGCGCGGCTGGTCAATCAGCCCCAGCATTTT. This sequence encodes CASSLARLVNQPQHF. Full variable domain (missing parts from reference TRBV5-1 and TRBJ1-5): KAGVTQTPRYLIKTRGQQVTLSCSPISGHRSVSWYQQTPGQGLQFLFEYFSETQRNKGNFPGRFSGRQFSNSRSEMNVSTLELGDSALYLCASSLARLVNQPQHFGDGTRLSIL.

The rearrangement joins TRBV20-1 to TRBJ1-5; D remains unclear. V lost 3 bases, J lost 4 bases, and 10 bases lay in between. CDR1 is DFQATT and CDR2 is SNEGSKA in the germline V gene (reference sequence). The CDR3 covers 13 residues. Written as DNA, the CDR3 is TGCAGTGCTAGTGATCCGCTGAATCAGCCCCAGCATTTT. It yields the protein CSASDPLNQPQHF.

The chain joins TRBV20-1 to TRBJ2-7; 10 bases agree with TRBD2. The germline CDR1 and CDR2 sequences are DFQATT and SNEGSKA (reference sequence). This CDR3 is built from 14 residues. V shed 1 base, J shed 6 bases, and the junction held 6 bases outside the gene matches. The CDR3 DNA is TGCAGTGCTAGAGTCCTAGCGGGAGTAGGCGAGCAGTACTTC. Translation gives CSARVLAGVGEQYF.

This clonotype was counted a few times. The V and J genes are TRBV15 and TRBJ1-2; 11 nucleotides line up with TRBD1. Looked up from germline, CDR1 is LNHNV and CDR2 is YYDKDF (reference sequence). Unmatched junction bases numbered 8, after V lost 4 bases and J lost 4 bases. The CDR3 consists of 16 residues. CDR3 residues: CATSIGQGAVTYGYTF. The CDR3 coding sequence is TGTGCCACCAGCATCGGACAGGGGGCGGTGACCTATGGCTACACCTTC.

This clonotype was seen only a few times. V gene TRBV20-1 combines with J gene TRBJ2-2; the D gene is possibly TRBD2 (6 bases). Germline assignment: CDR1 DFQATT and CDR2 SNEGSKA (reference sequence). CDR3 size: 13 residues. Trimming stripped 3 bases from V and 7 bases from J, with 12 bases between. This CDR3 reads CSARAGSSGELFF. In nucleotides, the CDR3 is TGCAGTGCTAGGGCGGGAAGTAGCGGGGAGCTGTTTTTT.

On this clonotype itself: One end of the junction varies from germline; a read error may be responsible. The chain is built from TRBV7-6 and TRBJ2-4; a weak D match, TRBD1 (6 bases). This CDR3 has 12 residues. Germline-derived CDR1 and CDR2 are SGHVS and FNYEAQ. CDR3 sequence: CASSPAQGHETF. The CDR3 DNA reads as TGTGCCAGCAGCCCTGCACAGGGTCATGAGACCTTC.

The chain recombines TRBV2 with TRBJ1-1; D is unresolved. Germline V gives CDR1 SNHLY, CDR2 FYNNEI. The CDR3 is 13 residues long. V lost 2 bases and J lost 10, with 14 bases in between. The CDR3 nucleotides read TGTGCCAGCAGTGAAACCAAAATTGCGGTAGCTTTCTTT. Its translation is CASSETKIAVAFF.

The rearrangement uses TRBV10-3 and TRBJ2-5; 7 bases agree with TRBD1. J gave up 2 bases and V 0 bases, and 3 bases lay outside the gene matches. The CDR3 is 15 amino acids. Germline V CDR1 and CDR2: ENHRY, SYGVKD. The CDR3, as DNA: TGTGCCATCAGTGAGTCGGGGACAGATCAAGAGACCCAGTACTTC. It encodes CAISESGTDQETQYF.